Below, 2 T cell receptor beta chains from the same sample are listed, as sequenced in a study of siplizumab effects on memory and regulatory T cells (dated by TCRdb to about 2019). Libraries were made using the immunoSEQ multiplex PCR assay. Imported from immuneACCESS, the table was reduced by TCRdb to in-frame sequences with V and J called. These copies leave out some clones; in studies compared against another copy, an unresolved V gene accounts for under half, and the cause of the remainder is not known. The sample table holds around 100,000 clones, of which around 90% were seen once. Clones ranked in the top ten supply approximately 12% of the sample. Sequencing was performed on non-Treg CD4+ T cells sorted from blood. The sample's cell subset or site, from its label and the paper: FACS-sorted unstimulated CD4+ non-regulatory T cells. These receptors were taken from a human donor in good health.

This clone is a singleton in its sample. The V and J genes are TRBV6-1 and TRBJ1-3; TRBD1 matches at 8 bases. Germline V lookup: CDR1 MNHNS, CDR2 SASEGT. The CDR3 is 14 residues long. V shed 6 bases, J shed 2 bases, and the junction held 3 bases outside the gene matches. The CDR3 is CASRQGVPGNTIYF. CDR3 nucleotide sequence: TGTGCCAGCAGACAGGGGGTTCCTGGAAACACCATATATTTT.

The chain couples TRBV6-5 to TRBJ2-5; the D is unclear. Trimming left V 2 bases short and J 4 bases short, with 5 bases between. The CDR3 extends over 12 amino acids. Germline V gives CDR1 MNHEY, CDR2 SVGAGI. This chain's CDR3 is CASSYPPETQYF. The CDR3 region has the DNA TGTGCCAGCAGTTACCCCCCAGAGACCCAGTACTTC.